These T cell receptor beta chains were read from a single sample in a study of blood T cell repertoires in COVID-19. The protocol was immunoSEQ multiplex PCR, while the TCRdb copy is restricted to in-frame clones and leaves out a portion. The sample includes more than 300,000 clones, 80% to 95% of them seen just once. The sample was PBMCs or T cells enriched from blood (not recorded which). The receptors come from a woman aged 40 to 50 who had been exposed to COVID-19. Each CDR3 is given with its conserved first and last residue. D genes are given only for firm matches. Clone size is not always given. Where it is, it says once, few, many or a class for expanded clones.

>NA|TRBV7-2|TRBJ2-7|NA
CASSPQPGALYEQYF
TGTGCCAGCAGCCCCCAACCGGGAGCGCTCTACGAGCAGTACTTC
>once|TRBV27|TRBJ2-7|NA
CASKKRRSYEQYF
TGTGCCAGCAAAAAGCGGCGCTCCTACGAGCAGTACTTC
>once|TRBV6-2/TRBV6-3|TRBJ2-1|NA
CASSYPSNEQFF
TGTGCCAGCAGTTATCCCTCCAATGAGCAGTTCTTC
>NA|TRBV7-9|TRBJ2-5|TRBD1
CASSLAGDSPRRETQYF
TGTGCCAGCAGCTTAGCCGGGGACAGCCCTAGGAGGGAGACCCAGTACTTC
>NA|TRBV20-1|TRBJ2-4|NA
CSARPRDIQYF
TGCAGTGCTAGGCCACGGGACATTCAGTACTTC
>NA|TRBV28|TRBJ1-1|TRBD1
CASSSKYGGQGVRGTEAFF
TGTGCCAGCAGTTCAAAATATGGGGGACAGGGCGTTCGCGGCACTGAAGCTTTCTTT
>NA|TRBV6-5|TRBJ2-7|TRBD2
CASSSSAGTGGYEQYF
TGTGCCAGCAGTTCCTCCGCCGGGACGGGGGGGTACGAGCAGTACTTC
>NA|TRBV30|TRBJ2-2|NA
CAWTARGAHTGELFF
TGTGCCTGGACCGCACGGGGGGCTCACACCGGGGAGCTGTTTTTT
>NA|TRBV2|TRBJ2-3|NA
CATSQGRMYTDTQYF
TGTGCCACCAGCCAAGGGAGAATGTACACAGATACGCAGTATTTT
>once|TRBV5-5|TRBJ1-1|TRBD1
CASSFRFQGGWMIF
TGTGCCAGCAGCTTTCGTTTCCAGGGGGGTTGGATGATCTTT
>NA|TRBV24-1|TRBJ1-2|NA
CATRDTGTNGYTF
TGTGCCACCAGAGATACAGGGACCAATGGCTACACCTTC
>NA|TRBV5-6|TRBJ1-2|NA
CASSFIRADGYTF
TGTGCCAGCAGCTTTATCAGGGCGGATGGCTACACCTTC
>NA|TRBV15|TRBJ2-1|NA
CATSRDWGDEQFF
TGTGCCACCAGCAGAGATTGGGGCGATGAGCAGTTCTTC
>NA|TRBV11-2|TRBJ1-2|TRBD1
CASSQTGLNYGYTF
TGTGCCAGCAGTCAGACAGGGCTTAACTATGGCTACACCTTC
>once|TRBV7-2|TRBJ2-5|TRBD2
CASSWRGLAGGPQETQYF
TGTGCCAGCAGCTGGCGGGGACTAGCGGGAGGGCCCCAAGAGACCCAGTACTTC
>NA|TRBV2|TRBJ1-6|NA
CASSEEGANSPLHF
TGTGCCAGCAGTGAAGAGGGAGCGAATTCACCCCTCCACTTT
>NA|TRBV27|TRBJ2-2|NA
CASSLRRDTGELFF
TGTGCCAGCAGTCTGAGGCGGGACACCGGGGAGCTGTTTTTT
>NA|TRBV2|TRBJ2-3|NA
CASSVRTSTDTQYF
TGTGCCAGCAGTGTCAGAACCAGCACAGATACGCAGTATTTT
>once|TRBV27|TRBJ1-1|NA
CASSLLGAGTEAFF
TGTGCCAGCAGTTTATTGGGGGCCGGCACTGAAGCTTTCTTT
>NA|TRBV7-8|TRBJ1-5|NA
CASSLSVQESNQPQHF
TGTGCCAGCAGCTTATCGGTCCAAGAGAGCAATCAGCCCCAGCATTTT
>NA|TRBV5-1|TRBJ1-1|TRBD1
CASSRGDRELYTEAFF
TGCGCCAGCAGCAGGGGTGACAGGGAGTTGTACACTGAAGCTTTCTTT
>NA|TRBV7-2|TRBJ2-3|NA
CASSSEAQGGRDTQYF
TGTGCCAGCAGCTCAGAGGCCCAGGGTGGTAGAGATACGCAGTATTTT
>NA|TRBV25-1|TRBJ2-5|NA
CASSEIGLAYQETQYF
TGTGCCAGCAGTGAAATCGGCCTAGCGTACCAAGAGACCCAGTACTTC
>NA|TRBV30|TRBJ2-7|NA
CAWSSFRSYEQYF
TGTGCCTGGAGTTCCTTTCGGTCCTACGAGCAGTACTTC
>once|TRBV7-2|TRBJ2-3|NA
CASSLLLGTDTQYF
TGTGCCAGCAGCTTACTGCTAGGAACAGATACGCAGTATTTT
>NA|TRBV9|TRBJ2-3|TRBD2
CASSTRSGGAMDTQYF
TGTGCCAGCAGCACCCGTAGCGGGGGGGCGATGGATACGCAGTATTTT
>NA|TRBV2|TRBJ1-6|NA
CASSNGGSPLHF
TGTGCCAGCAGTAATGGGGGGTCACCCCTCCACTTT
>NA|TRBV30|TRBJ1-2|NA
CAASRDGYTF
TGTGCCGCCTCACGGGATGGCTACACCTTC
>NA|TRBV6-6|TRBJ2-3|TRBD1
CASSYDDRGHGDTQYF
TGTGCCAGCAGTTACGATGACAGGGGGCACGGAGATACGCAGTATTTT
>NA|TRBV24-1|TRBJ2-2|NA
CATNPGLGRDGELFF
TGTGCCACCAATCCGGGACTCGGACGGGACGGGGAGCTGTTTTTT
>NA|TRBV4-2|TRBJ2-2|TRBD2
CASSQRRGANTGELFF
TGTGCCAGCAGCCAACGGCGGGGGGCGAACACCGGGGAGCTGTTTTTT
>NA|TRBV14|TRBJ1-6|NA
CASSQDRGSPLHF
TGTGCCAGCAGCCAAGATAGAGGTTCACCCCTCCACTTT
>NA|TRBV5-1|TRBJ1-1|NA
CASSVTSSGNTEAFF
TGCGCCAGCAGCGTGACATCAAGTGGGAACACTGAAGCTTTCTTT
>NA|TRBV19|TRBJ2-3|TRBD2
CASSIELAGRRGTDTQYF
TGTGCCAGTAGTATCGAACTAGCGGGGAGGAGGGGTACAGATACGCAGTATTTT
>NA|TRBV27|TRBJ1-6|TRBD1
CASSFRQGNSPLHF
TGTGCCAGCAGTTTCCGACAGGGGAATTCACCCCTCCACTTT
>NA|TRBV20-1|TRBJ1-1|NA
CSASKPTEAFF
TGCAGTGCTAGTAAGCCCACTGAAGCTTTCTTT
>NA|TRBV3-1/TRBV3-2|TRBJ2-1|TRBD1
CASSQHTGTGDDEQFF
TGTGCCAGCAGCCAACACACCGGGACAGGGGATGATGAGCAGTTCTTC
>NA|TRBV6-7|TRBJ1-1|NA
CASNPWGRGKLSGDTEAFF
TGTGCCAGCAATCCCTGGGGACGGGGGAAGCTTAGCGGGGACACTGAAGCTTTCTTT
>NA|TRBV7-3|TRBJ2-3|NA
CASSFMGGVGDTQYF
TGTGCCAGCAGCTTTATGGGCGGGGTGGGAGATACGCAGTATTTT
>NA|TRBV3-1/TRBV3-2|TRBJ2-5|TRBD2
CASSHRLAGETQYF
TGTGCCAGCAGCCATAGACTAGCGGGAGAGACCCAGTACTTC
>NA|TRBV2|TRBJ1-4|NA
CASSEVWGANEKLFF
TGTGCCAGCAGTGAAGTGTGGGGGGCTAATGAAAAACTGTTTTTT
>NA|TRBV18|TRBJ1-2|TRBD1
CASSAGTGYGYTF
TGTGCCAGTTCGGCGGGGACAGGATATGGCTACACCTTC
>NA|TRBV15|TRBJ1-1|TRBD1
CATSRDRGPTESAFF
TGTGCCACCAGCAGGGACAGGGGGCCAACCGAGTCGGCTTTCTTT
>NA|TRBV29-1|TRBJ2-1|NA
CSVAPSGPYNEQFF
TGCAGCGTTGCCCCCAGCGGCCCCTACAATGAGCAGTTCTTC
>NA|TRBV5-5|TRBJ2-3|TRBD2
CASSSRSGGADTQYF
TGTGCCAGCAGCTCGCGTAGCGGGGGTGCAGATACGCAGTATTTT
>NA|TRBV5-1|TRBJ2-1|NA
CASGTGLWNEQFF
TGCGCCAGCGGTACAGGGCTCTGGAATGAGCAGTTCTTC
>NA|TRBV19|TRBJ2-1|TRBD2
CASSPGTSGGNEQFF
TGTGCCAGTAGTCCCGGGACTAGCGGGGGGAATGAGCAGTTCTTC
>NA|TRBV3-1/TRBV3-2|TRBJ1-1|TRBD1
CASRGQGNTEAFF
TGTGCCAGCAGGGGACAGGGGAACACTGAAGCTTTCTTT
>NA|TRBV18|TRBJ2-1|TRBD2
CASSPGLAGGGNEQFF
TGTGCCAGCTCACCAGGACTAGCGGGAGGGGGGAATGAGCAGTTCTTC
>NA|TRBV5-1|TRBJ1-5|TRBD1
CASSTTGGRDQPQHF
TGCGCCAGCAGCACGACAGGGGGCAGGGATCAGCCCCAGCATTTT
>NA|TRBV5-6|TRBJ1-1|NA
CASSPTSGGAFF
TGTGCCAGCAGCCCGACCTCGGGGGGAGCTTTCTTT
>once|TRBV5-8|TRBJ2-7|TRBD1
CASSLGPGQGNYEQYF
TGTGCCAGCAGCTTGGGACCGGGACAGGGAAACTACGAGCAGTACTTC
>NA|TRBV7-3|TRBJ2-7|TRBD1
CASSPGGSSYEQYF
TGTGCCAGCAGTCCAGGGGGATCTTCCTACGAGCAGTACTTC
>few|TRBV27|TRBJ1-2|NA
CASSLSGTGVWGHTNYGYTF
TGTGCCAGCAGTTTATCGGGTACAGGCGTATGGGGGCACACTAACTATGGCTACACCTTC
>NA|TRBV7-9|TRBJ2-1|NA
CASSLRMDREYNEQFF
TGTGCCAGCAGCTTACGAATGGACAGAGAATACAATGAGCAGTTCTTC
>NA|TRBV11-2|TRBJ2-2|NA
CASSTGGQTNTGELFF
TGTGCCAGCAGCACAGGAGGGCAAACGAACACCGGGGAGCTGTTTTTT
>NA|TRBV6-5|TRBJ2-7|TRBD1
CASSYSLPRGPGEQYF
TGTGCCAGCAGTTACAGCCTACCCAGGGGGCCCGGTGAGCAGTACTTC
>NA|TRBV5-4|TRBJ2-2|NA
CASSGARSNTGELFF
TGTGCCAGCAGTGGGGCGCGTTCGAACACCGGGGAGCTGTTTTTT
>once|TRBV27|TRBJ2-3|TRBD1
CASRTTGVGYLSTDTQYF
TGTGCCAGCAGGACGACAGGGGTGGGGTATCTAAGCACAGATACGCAGTATTTT